In its sample, the clone carrying this TCR beta chain was seen once. This record comes from a study of Ad26.COV2.S vaccination and SARS-CoV-2 variants. Study-level background: Ad26.COV2.S was injected intramuscularly once or twice, 56 days apart.

Profiled with immunoSEQ multiplex PCR; TCRdb holds only in-frame clones, not every one. The repertoire holds hundreds of thousands of clones, with roughly 91% as singletons. Indicated treatment: 19 received Ad26.COV2.S at low or high dose, single or two shots; 5 received placebo; per-sample allocation not given. Material that was analyzed had been drawn on day 63 after the first vaccine or placebo injection. A Boston donor was an adult aged 18-55 years. The germline V and J ends were trimmed by 2 bases and 2 bases, with 11 bases remaining between them. This CDR3 is built from 15 residues. Germline V gene lookup returns CDR1 SGHDN and CDR2 FVKESK.

The chain has TRBV14 and TRBJ2-3, with TRBD2 as a possible D gene (6 bases). This TCR came from a person aged 18-65 years who received the Ad26.COV2.S COVID-19 vaccine or a placebo. The sample in question was peripheral blood, obtained in a trial of Ad26.COV2.S vaccine versus placebo. The CDR3: CASSQNLAFTDTQYF. DNA for the CDR3: TGTGCCAGCAGCCAAAATCTAGCGTTCACAGATACGCAGTATTTT.